This T cell receptor (beta chain) originates from a study of human T cells and chemical hapten exposure. Study as a whole: Per-sample TCR yield variation was attributed mainly to small pooled library volume differences. General observations from the study: TCRs above 1 in 1000 frequency did not change with DPC sensitization.

Germline V CDR1 and CDR2: SGHTA, FQGNSA. The CDR3 loop spans 16 amino acids. Between the trimmed V and J ends, which lost 5 bases and 1 base, there was a span of 14 bases. The study used a library that attached unique molecular identifiers to individual cDNA molecules. TCRdb analysed the RACE reads with MiXCR anew, one entry per CDR3 protein. Of about 93,000 distinct CDR3 sequences listed, about 8.6% were seen once; the top ten hold approximately 2.8%. With regard to this clonotype: Its specificity is not known.

Time point denoted: healthy volunteer bleed at 2 weeks. Extraction yielded total RNA from whole blood (unfractionated). The rearrangement uses TRBV7-2 and TRBJ2-2; D perhaps matches TRBD2 (6 bases). The origin of this receptor is a female donor in good health. Some clones in this sample may be carry-over from other donors' samples. Material: whole blood. In DNA, the CDR3 is TGTGCCAGCAGCCCAACAAGCGGGCAGAACACCGGGGAGCTGTTTTTT. This translates into CASSPTSGQNTGELFF.